A selection of T cell receptor beta chains follows, all from one sample in a study of spatial heterogeneity in lung cancer. TCRdb analysed the 5' RACE reads with MiXCR anew, one entry per CDR3 protein. The sample records 10,000 to 11,000 distinct CDR3 sequences, 6% to 9.5% being singletons. The sample was lung tumor tissue, taken at surgery. The receptors here all came from a female donor with early-stage non-small cell lung cancer. Both conserved end residues are part of each CDR3. A D gene is named only where the DNA matches it firmly. A clone size is listed for some rows: how often the clone was seen (once, few, many), or a class if it is expanded.

J: TRBJ1-2; D: -; size: many; V: TRBV7-6; CDR3: CASSLLSRTEMLPNYGYTF; DNA: TGTGCCAGCAGCTTATTGTCGAGGACAGAGATGCTCCCTAACTATGGCTACACCTTC
J: TRBJ2-6; D: -; size: many; V: TRBV5-6; CDR3: CASSLIKRTEVSGANVLTF; DNA: TGTGCCAGCAGCTTGATCAAAAGGACGGAGGTCTCTGGGGCCAACGTCCTGACTTTC
J: TRBJ2-1; D: TRBD1; size: many; V: TRBV10-3; CDR3: CAISESGQGSYNEQFF; DNA: TGTGCCATCAGTGAGTCGGGACAGGGCTCCTACAATGAGCAGTTCTTC
J: TRBJ2-1; D: -; size: many; V: TRBV29-1; CDR3: CSVEVGGSSSYNEQFF; DNA: TGCAGCGTTGAGGTGGGGGGCTCGAGCTCCTACAATGAGCAGTTCTTC
J: TRBJ1-1; D: -; size: medium-sized; V: TRBV4-3; CDR3: CASSQRGETEAFF; DNA: TGCGCCAGCAGCCAACGTGGGGAGACTGAAGCTTTCTTT
J: TRBJ2-3; D: -; size: few; V: TRBV7-8; CDR3: CASSLVAGTEQYF; DNA: TGTGCCAGCAGCTTAGTAGCCGGGACCGAGCAGTATTTT
J: TRBJ2-7; D: TRBD1; size: many; V: TRBV20-1; CDR3: CSAMADRGDEQYF; DNA: TGCAGTGCTATGGCGGACAGGGGTGACGAGCAGTACTTC
J: TRBJ2-2; D: -; size: medium-sized; V: TRBV7-3; CDR3: CASSLGGRGTGELFF; DNA: TGTGCCAGCAGCTTAGGGGGTCGCGGCACCGGGGAGCTGTTTTTT
J: TRBJ2-7; D: -; size: many; V: TRBV11-2; CDR3: CASSRNSVGGYEQYF; DNA: TGTGCCAGCAGCAGAAATAGCGTGGGGGGCTACGAGCAGTACTTC
J: TRBJ1-6; D: TRBD1; size: medium-sized; V: TRBV7-9; CDR3: CASSPTGTGVPPLHF; DNA: TGTGCCAGCAGCCCCACCGGGACAGGGGTCCCACCCCTCCACTTT
J: TRBJ2-1; D: -; size: many; V: TRBV4-3; CDR3: CASSQDPEYNEQFF; DNA: TGCGCCAGCAGCCAAGATCCCGAGTACAATGAGCAGTTCTTC
J: TRBJ1-5; D: -; size: many; V: TRBV6-5; CDR3: CASSYSEEQPQHF; DNA: TGTGCCAGCAGTTACTCCGAGGAGCAGCCCCAGCATTTT
J: TRBJ2-3; D: TRBD1; size: -; V: TRBV24-1; CDR3: CATSDPTGAQADTQYF; DNA: TGTGCCACCAGTGATCCGACAGGGGCGCAGGCAGATACGCAGTATTTT
J: TRBJ2-1; D: TRBD2; size: many; V: TRBV15; CDR3: CATSRELAGDTYNEQFF; DNA: TGTGCCACCAGCAGAGAACTAGCGGGGGACACCTACAATGAGCAGTTCTTC
J: TRBJ1-4; D: TRBD1; size: many; V: TRBV7-3; CDR3: CASSRTGATNEKLFF; DNA: TGTGCCAGCAGCCGGACAGGGGCAACTAATGAAAAACTGTTTTTT
J: TRBJ2-5; D: -; size: few; V: TRBV28; CDR3: CASSPTGRRGETQYF; DNA: TGTGCCAGCAGCCCCACAGGTCGGAGGGGAGAGACCCAGTACTTC
J: TRBJ2-4; D: -; size: many; V: TRBV5-1; CDR3: CASSLQGTLAKNIQYF; DNA: TGCGCCAGCAGCCTGCAAGGGACATTAGCCAAAAACATTCAGTACTTC
J: TRBJ1-5; D: -; size: few; V: TRBV20-1; CDR3: CSAIGGSQYNQPQHF; DNA: TGCAGTGCTATCGGTGGGAGTCAGTACAATCAGCCCCAGCATTTT
J: TRBJ2-1; D: TRBD1; size: many; V: TRBV5-6; CDR3: CASSSPGQREDEQFF; DNA: TGTGCCAGCAGCTCTCCGGGACAGCGTGAGGATGAGCAGTTCTTC
J: TRBJ1-1; D: TRBD1; size: many; V: TRBV7-9; CDR3: CASSLPSRGRGNTEAFF; DNA: TGTGCCAGCAGCTTACCATCGAGGGGGCGAGGGAACACTGAAGCTTTCTTT
J: TRBJ2-1; D: -; size: many; V: TRBV7-9; CDR3: CASSPRTATYNEQFF; DNA: TGTGCCAGCAGCCCCCGAACGGCCACCTACAATGAGCAGTTCTTC
J: TRBJ1-2; D: TRBD1; size: many; V: TRBV2; CDR3: CASSAGTGHGYTF; DNA: TGTGCCAGCAGCGCAGGGACAGGGCATGGCTACACCTTC
J: TRBJ1-1; D: -; size: medium-sized; V: TRBV5-1; CDR3: CASRKQGNTEAFF; DNA: TGCGCCAGCAGAAAACAGGGGAACACTGAAGCTTTCTTT